The subject of this entry is one T cell receptor (beta chain). The CDR3 spans 16 residues. Germline CDR1 reads MGHRA; CDR2 reads YSYEKL. The V and J ends lost 0 bases and 6 bases, in that order; junction bases with no gene match: 9. This entry is derived from a study of T cells in localized non-small cell lung cancer. TCRdb's table, derived via immunoSEQ multiplex PCR, lists solely in-frame clones and lacks some. Of tens of thousands of clones in the sample, 70% to 90% were seen once. The gene calls are TRBV4-1 and TRBJ2-3, with 7 nucleotides matching TRBD2. This TCR was sampled from a female donor with stage II lung adenocarcinoma. Sequencing was performed on PBMCs, taken before any cancer treatment. The CDR3 DNA reads as TGCGCCAGCAGCCAAGAGGGGGGGATAGTATCGGATACGCAGTATTTT. This sequence encodes CASSQEGGIVSDTQYF.